The clone carrying this T cell receptor beta chain was seen a handful of times. Its specificity is unknown. This specimen belongs to a study of CD8 T cells in ankylosing spondylitis. Regarding the study as a whole: One TCR beta motif, made up of fewer than 10 highly homologous variants, appeared characteristic of ankylosing spondylitis blood.

The germline V gene has CDR1 MNHEY and CDR2 SVGEGT. V lost 6 bases and J lost 2; bases outside the gene matches: 6. The CDR3 is made up of 15 amino acids. TCRdb processed the 5' RACE reads anew with MiXCR; each CDR3 protein has one entry. The repertoire holds under 450,000 distinct CDR3 sequences, roughly 15% seen once, with approximately 1% in the top ten. V gene TRBV6-2 or TRBV6-3 combines with J gene TRBJ1-5, with 8 bases fitting TRBD1. The TCR originated in a male donor with ankylosing spondylitis. Sequencing input: blood, either unsorted or a sorted T cell fraction (not recorded which). For the CDR3, the DNA is TGTGCCAGCAGCACCGGACAGGGACGCAATCAGCCCCAGCATTTT. Amino acid sequence: CASSTGQGRNQPQHF.